This passage covers 28 T cell receptor beta chains from one sample sequenced in a study of cytomegalovirus exposure and HLA in healthy donors. The PCR was carried out with 60 Vbeta primers and 13 Jbeta primers. Some clones are missing from TCRdb's copy, which holds only in-frame ones; the method was immunoSEQ multiplex PCR. The sample includes some 170,000 clones, just over 70% seen only once; the top ten take about 2.5%. Sequencing was performed on PBMCs. These receptor sequences come from a human donor in good health.

The V call is TRBV28, the J call TRBJ1-4; D ambiguous. Per germline, CDR1 MDHEN and CDR2 SYDVKM. V was shortened by 7 bases and J by 7 bases, with 7 bases between the two germline ends. This CDR3 is 11 amino acids long. The CDR3 bases are TGTGCCAGCATAGGAGCTGAAAAACTGTTTTTT. Translating gives CASIGAEKLFF.

This clone showed up just a few times. V usage is TRBV5-5 and J usage is TRBJ2-7; maybe TRBD1 (5 bases). V was clipped by 0 bases and J by 9 bases, with 13 bases between them. Germline V gene sequence: CDR1 SGHKS, CDR2 YYEKEE (reference sequence). The CDR3 is 13 amino acids. CDR3 sequence: CASSLEVFQGQYF. CDR3 sequence (DNA): TGTGCCAGCAGCTTGGAAGTGTTCCAGGGGCAGTACTTC.

V and J are TRBV19 and TRBJ1-6; D not resolved. Germline V gene data show CDR1 as LNHDA and CDR2 as SQIVND (reference sequence). The germline V and J ends were trimmed by 5 bases and 10 bases, with 12 bases remaining between them. CDR3 size: 13 residues. In DNA form, the CDR3 reads TGTGCCAGTAGTTCCGCCAAGCGGTCACCCCTCCACTTT. It yields the protein CASSSAKRSPLHF.

The chain couples TRBV5-4 to TRBJ1-1; a weak D match, TRBD1 (6 bases). V shed 3 bases and J shed 6 bases, with 9 bases lying between them. The CDR3 has 12 residues. CDR1 and CDR2 from the germline V gene are SGHNT and YYREEE (reference sequence). The CDR3 loop is CASSWGGPEAFF. The DNA of the CDR3 is TGTGCCAGCAGCTGGGGGGGGCCTGAAGCTTTCTTT.

V is TRBV19 and J is TRBJ2-3, with 9 bases identical to TRBD2. V lost 7 bases to trimming and J lost 5 bases; unmatched junction nucleotides: 10. CDR1 is LNHDA and CDR2 is SQIVND in the germline V gene (reference sequence). The CDR3 extends over 15 amino acids. The CDR3 DNA reads as TGTGCCAGTATGACAAGCGGGGGGCGGCAAGATACGCAGTATTTT. This gives the protein CASMTSGGRQDTQYF.

V usage is TRBV7-9 and J usage is TRBJ1-5; D uncertain. V lost 3 bases, J lost 4 bases, and 13 bases lay in between. In germline, CDR1 is SEHNR, CDR2 FQNEAQ (reference sequence). The CDR3 length is 15 residues. The CDR3 loop reads CASSFDFDGNQPQHF. The DNA for the CDR3 is TGTGCCAGCAGCTTCGACTTTGACGGGAATCAGCCCCAGCATTTT.

This clone was picked up one time. This rearrangement joins TRBV7-2 to TRBJ2-5, with TRBD2 as a possible D gene (5 bases). The ends were cut back, 5 bases at V and 7 bases at J, with 20 bases in the middle. From germline, CDR1 is SGHTA and CDR2 FQGNSA. This CDR3 has 15 residues. The CDR3 nucleotides read TGTGCCAGCAGCCCCCGGGGTAGTAGGAGAGGGACCCAGTACTTC. This encodes CASSPRGSRRGTQYF.

The CDR3 DNA reads TGTGCCAGCAGGACTCAGAACACCGGGGAGCTGTTTTTT. Its translation: CASRTQNTGELFF. The chain uses TRBV5-4 and TRBJ2-2; D call uncertain. CDR1 is SGHNT, CDR2 YYREEE, per germline (reference sequence). V lost 5 bases, J lost 1 base, and 6 bases lay in between. This CDR3 spans 13 amino acids.

The J gene is TRBJ2-1, the V gene TRBV27; TRBD2 matches at 14 bases. The CDR3 contains 19 residues. V lost 1 base to trimming and J lost 2 bases; unmatched junction nucleotides: 7. Germline CDR1 is MNHEY and CDR2 is SMNVEV (reference sequence). The CDR3 sequence is CASSLLGTSGGDTYNEQFF. The DNA of the CDR3 is TGTGCCAGCAGTTTATTAGGGACTAGCGGGGGAGATACCTACAATGAGCAGTTCTTC.

This clone was picked up a small number of times. The chain uses TRBV19 and TRBJ1-5; 8 nucleotides align to TRBD1. Germline assignment: CDR1 LNHDA and CDR2 SQIVND (reference sequence). The CDR3 is 17 residues long. The J segment lost 0 bases and the V segment lost 6 bases, leaving 10 bases of the junction unmatched. CDR3 region: CASRSGTGIVSNQPQHF. For the CDR3, the DNA is TGTGCCAGTAGATCAGGGACAGGTATTGTTAGCAATCAGCCCCAGCATTTT.

The table lists this clone with a few counts. The rearrangement links TRBV27 to TRBJ1-2; tentatively, D is TRBD1 (6 bases). CDR3 length equals 13 residues. V lost 3 bases, J lost 7 bases, and 12 bases lay in between. Looked up from germline, CDR1 is MNHEY and CDR2 is SMNVEV (reference sequence). The CDR3 spells CASSFGGARGYTF. The CDR3, as DNA: TGTGCCAGCAGTTTCGGGGGGGCCCGTGGCTACACCTTC.

This chain links TRBV11-3 with TRBJ1-3; D unclear. The CDR3 covers 11 residues. Germline lookup yields CDR1 SGHNT and CDR2 YENEEA. V was shortened by 6 bases and J by 4 bases, with 4 bases between the two germline ends. CDR3 sequence (DNA): TGTGCCAGCAGTATGGGAAACACCATATATTTT. This translates into CASSMGNTIYF.

This clone was counted only a few times. The chain is built from TRBV7-9 and TRBJ2-7; no firm D call. Germline V gene lookup returns CDR1 SEHNR and CDR2 FQNEAQ (reference sequence). Trimming removed 4 bases from V and 6 bases from J, with 10 bases in between. The length of the CDR3 is 12 residues. CDR3 DNA: TGTGCCAGCAGCTCCCAGGTAGGCGAGCAGTACTTC. This sequence encodes CASSSQVGEQYF.

This chain uses TRBV4-1 with TRBJ1-2, with unresolved D. The CDR3 is made up of 12 amino acids. CDR1 is MGHRA, CDR2 YSYEKL, per germline. V shed 1 base and J shed 10 bases, with 10 bases lying between them. This CDR3 is CASSQVGIVYTF. CDR3 nucleotide sequence: TGCGCCAGCAGCCAAGTGGGCATCGTCTACACCTTC.

This clone was recorded a few times. V usage is TRBV7-6 and J usage is TRBJ2-5; 7 bases map to TRBD2. Germline lookup yields CDR1 SGHVS and CDR2 FNYEAQ. J gave up 4 bases and V 4 bases, and 6 bases lay outside the gene matches. This CDR3 contains 14 residues. CDR3 sequence reads: CASSSMGGRETQYF. The CDR3 nucleotides read TGTGCCAGCAGCTCCATGGGAGGGAGAGAGACCCAGTACTTC. Filled out from reference TRBV7-6 and TRBJ2-5, the complete variable domain reads GAGVSQSPRYKVTKRGQDVALRCDPISGHVSLYWYRQALGQGPEFLTYFNYEAQQDKSGLPNDRFSAERPEGSISTLTIQRTEQRDSAMYRCASSSMGGRETQYFGPGTRLLVL.

V gene TRBV6-4 combines with J gene TRBJ2-3, with 9 nucleotides matching TRBD2. V dropped 2 bases and J dropped 2; count of bases not matched to a gene: 2. The germline V gene has CDR1 MRHNA and CDR2 SNTAGT. The CDR3 sequence is 15 residues long. CDR3 coding DNA: TGTGCCAGCAGTGACAGGGGACTAGCCACAGATACGCAGTATTTT. This codes for CASSDRGLATDTQYF.

The rearrangement uses TRBV15 and TRBJ2-5; TRBD1 might be the D (5 bases). V shed 3 bases and J shed 5 bases, with 13 bases lying between them. The germline CDR1 and CDR2 sequences are LNHNV and YYDKDF (reference sequence). This CDR3 has 14 amino acids. DNA of the CDR3: TGTGCCACCAGCAGCCATGGGGCCTCGGAGACCCAGTACTTC. It yields the protein CATSSHGASETQYF.

J is TRBJ1-1 and V is TRBV5-1; D remains unclear. V shed 0 bases and J shed 5 bases, with 11 bases lying between them. The CDR3 covers 14 residues. Per germline, CDR1 SGHRS and CDR2 YFSETQ. The CDR3 here is CASSLAGVRTEAFF. DNA of the CDR3: TGCGCCAGCAGCTTGGCCGGGGTGAGAACTGAAGCTTTCTTT.

Written as DNA, the CDR3 is TGTGCCAGCAGCGGACGGACAGGGATTGTGGAGACCCAGTACTTC. Protein sequence: CASSGRTGIVETQYF. The rearrangement joins TRBV7-2 to TRBJ2-5; 8 nucleotides align to TRBD1. There are 15 residues in the CDR3. The trim removed 5 bases at V and 5 bases at J, leaving 10 bases unmatched. The germline V gene encodes CDR1 SGHTA and CDR2 FQGNSA. Full variable domain (outside the CDR3, taken from reference TRBV7-2 and TRBJ2-5): GAGVSQSPSNKVTEKGKDVELRCDPISGHTALYWYRQSLGQGLEFLIYFQGNSAPDKSGLPSDRFSAERTGGSVSTLTIQRTQQEDSAVYLCASSGRTGIVETQYFGPGTRLLVL.

The chain is built from TRBV19 and TRBJ1-2; 7 bases match TRBD1. V shed 2 bases and J 7 bases; nucleotides not matched to a gene: 7. The CDR3 runs to 14 residues. Germline V CDR1 and CDR2: LNHDA, SQIVND (reference sequence). The CDR3 coding sequence is TGTGCCAGTAGTATACCCCAGGGGGTAGGTGGCTACACCTTC. Encoded protein: CASSIPQGVGGYTF.

This clone occurred a few times. The V gene is TRBV7-9, the J gene TRBJ1-6; 7 nucleotides align to TRBD1. The CDR3 spans 12 residues. Germline CDR1 SEHNR, CDR2 FQNEAQ (reference sequence). Trimming at V came to 2 bases and at J to 11 bases, leaving 0 bases not matched to a gene. CDR3 region: CASSLQGAPLHF. CDR3 DNA sequence: TGTGCCAGCAGCTTACAGGGGGCACCCCTCCACTTT.

The chain couples TRBV5-6 to TRBJ1-3, with no clear D. CDR1 is SGHDT, CDR2 YYEEEE, per germline. V was trimmed by 1 base and J by 0 bases, leaving 8 bases between them. The CDR3 has 15 residues. This chain's CDR3 is CASSLFTSSGNTIYF. CDR3 in DNA: TGTGCCAGCAGCTTGTTCACGAGCTCTGGAAACACCATATATTTT.

This clone was observed a few times. The V call is TRBV9, the J call TRBJ2-7; 10 nucleotides line up with TRBD2. V dropped 3 bases and J dropped 3; count of bases not matched to a gene: 3. The germline V gene has CDR1 SGDLS and CDR2 YYNGEE. The CDR3 spans 14 residues. CDR3: CASSATSGDYEQYF. CDR3 coding DNA: TGTGCCAGCAGCGCAACTAGCGGGGACTACGAGCAGTACTTC. The full variable domain, rest sourced from reference TRBV9 and TRBJ2-7, is DSGVTQTPKHLITATGQRVTLRCSPRSGDLSVYWYQQSLDQGLQFLIQYYNGEERAKGNILERFSAQQFPDLHSELNLSSLELGDSALYFCASSATSGDYEQYFGPGTRLTVT.

The gene calls are TRBV2 and TRBJ1-1; 8 nucleotides agree with TRBD1. J lost 4 bases, V lost 6 bases, and 10 bases had no gene match. This CDR3 is built from 15 residues. Germline CDR1 reads SNHLY; CDR2 reads FYNNEI. The DNA of the CDR3 is TGTGCCAGCAGAGCTCAGGGGGCCCGGGGCACTGAAGCTTTCTTT. This encodes CASRAQGARGTEAFF.

The chain couples TRBV7-3 to TRBJ1-1; D remains unclear. The V end was cut by 3 bases, the J end by 2 bases, with 13 bases between. Germline V CDR1 and CDR2: SGHTA, FQGTGA. The CDR3 runs 15 residues. As DNA, the CDR3 is TGTGCCAGCAGCTTTACTGACTCAGCCAACACTGAAGCTTTCTTT. Translation: CASSFTDSANTEAFF.

V gene TRBV6-5 combines with J gene TRBJ1-4, with D maybe TRBD1 (6 bases). The CDR3 has 15 residues. The V end lost 3 bases, the J end lost 5 bases, and 13 bases lay between the germline ends. CDR1 and CDR2 from the germline V gene are MNHEY and SVGAGI. The CDR3 sequence is CASSYRGTGNEKLFF. The CDR3 DNA sequence: TGTGCCAGCAGTTATAGGGGGACGGGAAATGAAAAACTGTTTTTT.

Note on this clone: Its ends do not fully match the called genes, so a read error is possible. This chain joins TRBV7-9 and TRBJ1-2; 8 bases are a match to TRBD1. CDR3 length: 17 amino acids. CDR1 and CDR2 (germline): SEHNR, FQNEAQ (reference sequence). This CDR3 is CSSSLTGGRVFSDGYTF. The DNA for the CDR3 is TGTTCCAGCAGCCTTACAGGGGGGCGGGTTTTTTCAGATGGCTACACCTTC.

This clone was counted only a few times. V is TRBV5-1 and J is TRBJ2-6, with D unresolved. Germline lookup yields CDR1 SGHRS and CDR2 YFSETQ. Trimming stripped 4 bases from V and 1 base from J, with 12 bases between. The CDR3 is 16 amino acids. CDR3 bases: TGCGCCAGCAGCAGGTGGGCATCATCTGGGGCCAACGTCCTGACTTTC. Protein product: CASSRWASSGANVLTF. Using reference TRBV5-1 and TRBJ2-6 for the parts outside the CDR3, the full variable domain is KAGVTQTPRYLIKTRGQQVTLSCSPISGHRSVSWYQQTPGQGLQFLFEYFSETQRNKGNFPGRFSGRQFSNSRSEMNVSTLELGDSALYLCASSRWASSGANVLTFGAGSRLTVL.